Detailed here is one TCR beta chain. This receptor's antigen is unknown. Base qualities are not recorded, but no much larger clone differs from it by a single base. The cohort was made up of roughly 670 healthy bone marrow donors. All cohort members were sampled while nominally healthy, although unrecorded immune exposures were likely present. The donor was CMV seronegative and was included in the group of a few hundred seronegative cohort members. A peripheral blood sample was collected from each donor, and TCR beta sequencing was performed on peripheral blood mononuclear cells. Genomic DNA was extracted from the blood cell samples with the Qiagen DNeasy Blood Extraction Kit. The sample is drawn from a study of cytomegalovirus exposure and HLA in healthy donors listed by TCRdb under 2017. Looking at the study overall: An earlier analysis of several hundred of the donors reported approximately 290 Gb of sequence data and some 100 million unique TCR beta sequences from roughly 200 million T cells. An early release covering over 500 HLA-typed donors comprised approximately 290 gigabases of sequencing data and tens of millions of unique TCR sequences. Among the approximately 420 genotyped donors, approximately 77% belonged to the genetic ancestry cluster associated with self-reported Caucasian donors. The study aimed to test whether signatures of past pathogen exposure could be identified by cataloging public T cell receptors. Using immunosequencing, the study profiled T cell repertoires from 666 subjects and related those repertoires to cytomegalovirus serostatus. Along with the roughly 700-subject first cohort, a separate validation cohort of around 110 different subjects was used. To predict cytomegalovirus infection status, the study brought together high-throughput TCR immunosequencing, statistical association of individual TCRs with disease status, and machine learning. A later analysis re-analyzed previously published TCR beta repertoires from 500 to 700 donors and added high-resolution HLA genotyping to study TCR occurrence patterns. The later analysis used no new phenotypic data to find candidate immune exposures, relying instead on TCR beta sequences and their occurrence across donors. An earlier analysis of fewer than 750 of the donors used high-throughput TCR beta sequencing to judge whether each TCR beta V gene segment behaved as functional or pseudogenic. Alongside the repertoire data, information on donor age, sex, ethnicity and CMV serostatus was compiled. A later genetic analysis took genome-wide SNP genotypes for about three fifths of the roughly 670 donors and used that subset as a discovery cohort. Every discovery cohort repertoire had been produced on one sequencing platform. Both class I and class II loci were covered by HLA typing, at four-digit resolution. The number of typed donors differed by locus: about 629-630 for A, B, C, DRB1 and DQB1; approximately 530 for DQA1; approximately 610 for DPA1; and 400 to 480 for DPB1. Roughly five DR-DQ haplotypes were handled as single units for association and clustering, since linkage in the cohort was strong. Among 300 to 500 genotyped donors of the cohort, an average of roughly 230,000 unique TCR beta nucleotide sequences was sequenced per donor, of which about 18% were non-productive. What the work shows at the level of the full study, not this receptor alone: In the study, 164 TCR beta chains were listed as associated with cytomegalovirus. Presence/absence analyses assumed roughly uniform sequencing depth across donors, an assumption that may not hold. Because HLA typing was unavailable for some donors at each locus, only the typed subset was used in association tests. CMV serostatus was the only immune exposure information available for the cohort. In vitro tests confirmed that three of the cytomegalovirus-associated TCR beta chains recognize cytomegalovirus antigens. According to a later genetic analysis, donors in an Asian-associated ancestry cluster had fewer N-insertions in productive TCRs than the roughly 670-donor mean. Linkage disequilibrium might explain the correlated functional status among segregating V segments, but an unknown experimental factor could not be ruled out. According to a later analysis, parvovirus B19, influenza, CMV and Epstein-Barr virus appeared linked to several top co-occurrence clusters. A further reported finding was that TCR beta sequences accurately predicted the HLA-A and HLA-B alleles for most subjects in the first cohort. Cytomegalovirus status was reported to be diagnosed by the classifier with high specificity and sensitivity in both the original and validation cohorts. In an earlier analysis of some 550 of the donors, most TCR beta V segments were observed in productive rearrangements about 87% or about 30% of the time, broadly matching IMGT annotations. In a later analysis, TCR association rates were found to vary across HLA loci, with the most associated TCRs seen for DRB1 alleles and the fewest for HLA-C alleles. Because the 87-base-pair reads could not distinguish some IMGT-functional V segments, including TRBV6-2 and TRBV6-3, those segments were excluded. It was suggested by the authors that the approach could potentially be generalized to other disease states and immunological phenotypes. V-gene and J-gene trimming of TCR beta chains was associated with a missense DCLRE1C variant in a later genetic analysis, and the association was replicated in an independent cohort. Across donors, most TCR sequences were observed very rarely, whereas some public TCRs were present in many individuals. According to a later analysis, most CMV-associated TCR beta chains appeared to be HLA-restricted, and the HLA associations seemed to be driven largely by CMV exposure. When HLA alleles, especially DR and DQ, strongly co-occurred, TCR associations were difficult to assign to individual alleles. In a later analysis, HLA-associated TCR beta chains showed more clonal expansion and lower generation probabilities than non-associated chains that were equally common. Fewer than 20 rarely observed V segments, including chromosome 9 orphons, were excluded from the earlier analysis of some 590 of the donors because counts were too low. Specific HLA alleles were associated with 15,000 to 20,000 TCR beta sequences at a false discovery rate of 0.05 in a later analysis. The cohort was sequenced for TCR beta chains only, and without alpha or paired-chain data the features that could be detected were limited. A group of highly shared sequence variants was considered likely to be a technical artifact of the sequencing pipeline.

Library method: the immunoSEQ multiplex PCR assay. For the multiplex PCR, a mixture combining 60 forward primers for TCR Vbeta segments and 13 reverse primers for TCR Jbeta segments was used. A multiplex PCR assay on genomic DNA amplified the CDR3 region of rearranged TCR beta genes. On the Illumina HiSeq System, the amplified TCR beta libraries were sequenced as 87-base-pair reads. In the paper's pipeline: A later analysis counted tens of millions of unique TCR beta chains across the 666 repertoires, and roughly 10 million of these chains were shared by at least two donors. To remove PCR and sequencing errors, raw reads were error-corrected and collapsed into unique sequences using a nearest-neighbor algorithm that merged closely related sequences. To assign V, D and J gene segments, CDR3 sequences were aligned to IMGT reference sequences. For a sequence to be retained, a match of at least six nucleotides was required to both a V gene segment and a J gene segment. A rearrangement counted as productive if the CDR3 had no stop codons and remained in frame with V and J, and every other rearrangement counted as non-productive. Following IMGT convention, CDR3 was defined as the stretch from the second conserved V-encoded cysteine to the conserved J-encoded phenylalanine. The earlier analysis of about 560 of the donors excluded any sequence lacking an unambiguous match to a single V gene segment. An earlier analysis of a few hundred of the donors called V segments functional above 56.7% productive rearrangements and segregating when the between-donor standard deviation exceeded 5%. A statistical classification framework was developed to diagnose cytomegalovirus status using the catalog of TCR beta chain sequences. In a later analysis, V and J genes were assigned by comparing TCR nucleotide sequences against IMGT/GENE-DB human TR gene sequences. A later analysis assigned CDR3 sequences and most-parsimonious VDJ recombination scenarios with the TCRdist pipeline. A later analysis defined each TCR beta chain by its CDR3 amino acid sequence plus V-gene family, and excluded reads lacking a unique V-gene family. A later analysis removed 592 highly shared, low-generation-probability nucleotide sequences to deal with suspected cross-contamination and a sequencing artifact. For each public chain, a later analysis derived a clonal expansion index from normalized ranks of inferred template counts within each repertoire. In a later analysis, generation probabilities were computed with a VDJ recombination model fitted to out-of-frame rearrangements, and the resulting probabilities were checked against IGoR. In a later analysis, TCR-TCR, TCR-HLA and TCR-CMV co-occurrence was scored with hypergeometric tests, and a repertoire-size bias correction was applied to TCR pairs. A later analysis estimated false discovery rates by permuting HLA or CMV assignments 20 times. A later analysis grouped co-occurring TCRs with DBSCAN, adding TCRdist sequence similarity when clustering within HLA-allele-positive subsets. For co-occurrence clustering, repertoires with fewer than 30,000 or more than 120,000 public chains were excluded, along with five repertoires with anomalous nucleotide sharing. The table was pulled from immuneACCESS by TCRdb, which kept in-frame rearrangements only. Such tables lose some clones; where checked, under half of the loss comes from unresolved V genes, and the rest has no known cause. V, J and clone size were drawn from that table, and D and trimming were deduced from the DNA. A total of over 100,000 clones appear in this sample, about 72% of them only once. The ten largest clonotypes hold 1.5% of the sample.

Including the terminal cysteine and phenylalanine, the CDR3 comprises 12 residues. The retained sequence is limited to the CDR3, 36 bases, with the frame set at the first base. Sequencing was performed on PBMCs. Rearrangement joined TRBV1 to TRBJ2-1; the table assigns TRBD2, which was not confirmed against the DNA. TRBV1 is assigned pseudogene status. The TCR comes from a female donor in good health and CMV-seronegative. The bases are TGCACCAGCAGCCTGACGAGGAATGGGCAGTTCTTC. It translates to CTSSLTRNGQFF.